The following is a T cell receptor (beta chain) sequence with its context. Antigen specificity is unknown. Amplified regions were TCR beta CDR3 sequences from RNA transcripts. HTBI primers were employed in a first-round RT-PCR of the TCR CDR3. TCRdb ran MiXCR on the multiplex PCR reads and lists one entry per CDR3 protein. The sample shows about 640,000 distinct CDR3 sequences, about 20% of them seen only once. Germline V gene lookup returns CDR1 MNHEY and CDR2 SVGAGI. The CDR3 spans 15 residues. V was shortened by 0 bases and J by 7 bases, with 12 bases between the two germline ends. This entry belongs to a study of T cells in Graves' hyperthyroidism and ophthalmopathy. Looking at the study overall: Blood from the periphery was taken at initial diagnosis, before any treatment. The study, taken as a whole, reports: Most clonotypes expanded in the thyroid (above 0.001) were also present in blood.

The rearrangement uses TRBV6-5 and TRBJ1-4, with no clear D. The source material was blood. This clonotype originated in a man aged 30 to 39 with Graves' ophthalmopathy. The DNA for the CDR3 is TGTGCCAGCAGTTACTCGGAGCGGGAGGCTGAAAAACTGTTTTTT. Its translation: CASSYSEREAEKLFF.